This is a list of T cell receptor beta chains from one sample in a study of human T cells and chemical hapten exposure. TCRdb redid the calling of the RACE reads with MiXCR, one entry per CDR3 protein. The sample includes 80,000 to 100,000 distinct CDR3 sequences, 10% seen only once; the top ten take around 5%. The sample consisted of whole blood, taken in connection with sensitization to the hapten diphenylcyclopropenone (DPC). The receptors shown here come from a woman aged 45-65 years with alopecia areata. Some clones in this sample may be carry-over from other donors' samples. CDR3s include the opening cysteine and the closing phenylalanine or tryptophan. The D gene is left open where the match is weak. Rows may omit the clone size; those that give it use once, few, many or a size class.

v_call: TRBV5-1
j_call: TRBJ2-1
clone_size: few
d_call: TRBD2
cdr3_aa: CASSLVASGVNEQFF
cdr3_nt: TGCGCCAGCAGCTTGGTTGCTAGCGGGGTCAATGAGCAGTTCTTC

v_call: TRBV18
j_call: TRBJ1-2
clone_size: few
d_call: TRBD1
cdr3_aa: CASSMGQGTDYGYTF
cdr3_nt: TGTGCCAGCTCAATGGGACAGGGAACGGACTATGGCTACACCTTC

v_call: TRBV20-1
j_call: TRBJ2-5
clone_size: -
d_call: -
cdr3_aa: CSASGLILETQYF
cdr3_nt: TGCAGTGCTAGCGGTCTAATTTTAGAGACCCAGTACTTC

v_call: TRBV29-1
j_call: TRBJ2-3
clone_size: -
d_call: TRBD2
cdr3_aa: CSGQTSGSTDTQYF
cdr3_nt: TGCAGCGGTCAAACTAGCGGCTCCACAGATACGCAGTATTTT

v_call: TRBV7-9
j_call: TRBJ1-1
clone_size: -
d_call: -
cdr3_aa: CASSGEQTEAFF
cdr3_nt: TGTGCCAGCAGCGGAGAACAGACTGAAGCTTTCTTT

v_call: TRBV28
j_call: TRBJ2-2
clone_size: many
d_call: TRBD2
cdr3_aa: CASSTPWTSGRRSTNTGELFF
cdr3_nt: TGTGCCAGCAGCACCCCCTGGACTAGCGGGAGGCGGTCTACGAACACCGGGGAGCTGTTTTTT

v_call: TRBV7-2
j_call: TRBJ2-7
clone_size: many
d_call: -
cdr3_aa: CASSSASSGTRNHEQYF
cdr3_nt: TGTGCCAGCAGCTCGGCCTCAAGCGGGACACGAAACCACGAGCAGTACTTC

v_call: TRBV7-8
j_call: TRBJ2-7
clone_size: -
d_call: TRBD1
cdr3_aa: CASSHAGTVYEQYF
cdr3_nt: TGTGCCAGCAGCCACGCCGGGACAGTCTACGAGCAGTACTTC

v_call: TRBV12-3/TRBV12-4
j_call: TRBJ1-5
clone_size: -
d_call: TRBD1
cdr3_aa: CASSPHGTVDISAQHF
cdr3_nt: TGTGCCAGCAGTCCACACGGGACAGTGGACATATCGGCCCAGCATTTT

v_call: TRBV27
j_call: TRBJ2-5
clone_size: many
d_call: TRBD2
cdr3_aa: CASSISGSLQETQYF
cdr3_nt: TGTGCCAGCAGTATTAGCGGGAGTCTCCAAGAGACCCAGTACTTC

v_call: TRBV24-1
j_call: TRBJ2-3
clone_size: once
d_call: TRBD2
cdr3_aa: CATRGLAGVTDTQYF
cdr3_nt: TGTGCCACGAGAGGACTAGCGGGAGTCACAGATACGCAGTATTTT

v_call: TRBV6-2/TRBV6-3
j_call: TRBJ1-5
clone_size: few
d_call: TRBD1
cdr3_aa: CAPGTASNQPQHF
cdr3_nt: TGTGCCCCCGGGACAGCTAGCAATCAGCCCCAGCATTTT

v_call: TRBV5-1
j_call: TRBJ2-1
clone_size: many
d_call: -
cdr3_aa: CASSPPTGAYNEQFF
cdr3_nt: TGCGCCAGCAGCCCCCCGACTGGGGCCTACAATGAGCAGTTCTTC

v_call: TRBV7-9
j_call: TRBJ2-5
clone_size: few
d_call: -
cdr3_aa: CASSGGSQETQYF
cdr3_nt: TGTGCCAGCAGCGGAGGAAGTCAAGAGACCCAGTACTTC

v_call: TRBV25-1
j_call: TRBJ2-1
clone_size: -
d_call: -
cdr3_aa: CASGRTRGEQFF
cdr3_nt: TGTGCCAGCGGAAGGACCCGGGGTGAGCAGTTCTTC

v_call: TRBV20-1
j_call: TRBJ2-2
clone_size: few
d_call: -
cdr3_aa: CSARKIARTGELFF
cdr3_nt: TGCAGTGCTAGAAAGATAGCCCGCACCGGGGAGCTGTTTTTT

v_call: TRBV20-1
j_call: TRBJ2-3
clone_size: -
d_call: -
cdr3_aa: CSARDPTLGHGVTQYF
cdr3_nt: TGCAGTGCTAGAGATCCAACGTTGGGTCACGGGGTTACGCAGTATTTT

v_call: TRBV5-1
j_call: TRBJ2-7
clone_size: few
d_call: -
cdr3_aa: CASSPGMTGEQYF
cdr3_nt: TGCGCCAGCAGCCCGGGGATGACTGGGGAGCAGTACTTC

v_call: TRBV3-1
j_call: TRBJ2-2
clone_size: many
d_call: -
cdr3_aa: CASSQGRGTGELFF
cdr3_nt: TGTGCCAGCAGCCAGGGCAGGGGAACCGGGGAGCTGTTTTTT

v_call: TRBV28
j_call: TRBJ2-7
clone_size: -
d_call: -
cdr3_aa: CASSASYTGEQYF
cdr3_nt: TGTGCCAGCAGTGCATCATACACCGGCGAGCAGTACTTC

v_call: TRBV9
j_call: TRBJ2-7
clone_size: many
d_call: -
cdr3_aa: CASSVSGRSSEQYF
cdr3_nt: TGTGCCAGCAGCGTATCGGGCCGGTCCTCCGAGCAGTACTTC

v_call: TRBV12-3/TRBV12-4
j_call: TRBJ2-1
clone_size: many
d_call: TRBD2
cdr3_aa: CASSQPPLAGGPRNEQFF
cdr3_nt: TGTGCCAGCAGCCAACCCCCCCTGGCGGGAGGGCCAAGGAATGAGCAGTTCTTC

v_call: TRBV19
j_call: TRBJ2-1
clone_size: few
d_call: -
cdr3_aa: CASSITPHNEQFF
cdr3_nt: TGTGCCAGTAGTATTACACCGCACAATGAGCAGTTCTTC

v_call: TRBV5-5
j_call: TRBJ1-5
clone_size: few
d_call: -
cdr3_aa: CASSFGVVNQPQHF
cdr3_nt: TGTGCCAGCAGCTTCGGGGTAGTCAATCAGCCCCAGCATTTT

v_call: TRBV10-3
j_call: TRBJ2-7
clone_size: many
d_call: -
cdr3_aa: CAISELTAPSLSEQYF
cdr3_nt: TGTGCCATCAGTGAGTTGACGGCGCCCAGTCTGTCCGAGCAGTACTTC

v_call: TRBV27
j_call: TRBJ1-1
clone_size: few
d_call: -
cdr3_aa: CASSYGAVGTEAFF
cdr3_nt: TGTGCCAGCAGTTACGGAGCCGTTGGGACTGAAGCTTTCTTT

v_call: TRBV29-1
j_call: TRBJ2-7
clone_size: -
d_call: TRBD1
cdr3_aa: CSVKSGQGAFYEQYF
cdr3_nt: TGCAGCGTTAAATCCGGACAGGGGGCATTCTACGAGCAGTACTTC

v_call: TRBV9
j_call: TRBJ2-1
clone_size: -
d_call: TRBD1
cdr3_aa: CASSEGSGQYYNEQFF
cdr3_nt: TGTGCCAGCAGCGAAGGATCGGGACAGTACTACAATGAGCAGTTCTTC

v_call: TRBV20-1
j_call: TRBJ1-1
clone_size: few
d_call: -
cdr3_aa: CSARRTTEAFF
cdr3_nt: TGCAGTGCTCGCAGGACCACTGAAGCTTTCTTT

v_call: TRBV5-1
j_call: TRBJ2-7
clone_size: many
d_call: TRBD1
cdr3_aa: CASSPWGPGQGYEQYF
cdr3_nt: TGCGCCAGCAGCCCGTGGGGTCCGGGACAGGGGTACGAGCAGTACTTC

v_call: TRBV10-2
j_call: TRBJ2-7
clone_size: -
d_call: -
cdr3_aa: CASSVGRTTYEQYF
cdr3_nt: TGCGCCAGCAGTGTGGGGCGGACCACCTACGAGCAGTACTTC

v_call: TRBV20-1
j_call: TRBJ1-6
clone_size: many
d_call: -
cdr3_aa: CSAPSGTHYNSPLHF
cdr3_nt: TGCAGTGCACCGTCCGGCACTCACTATAATTCACCCCTCCACTTT

v_call: TRBV9
j_call: TRBJ2-2
clone_size: -
d_call: -
cdr3_aa: CASSTRPTWVSAGELFF
cdr3_nt: TGTGCCAGCAGCACCCGCCCGACGTGGGTTTCCGCCGGGGAGCTGTTTTTT

v_call: TRBV20-1
j_call: TRBJ1-2
clone_size: -
d_call: -
cdr3_aa: CSARDRSGGDYGYTF
cdr3_nt: TGCAGTGCTAGAGATAGAAGCGGAGGGGACTATGGCTACACCTTC

v_call: TRBV28
j_call: TRBJ1-2
clone_size: many
d_call: -
cdr3_aa: CASRAGNYGYTF
cdr3_nt: TGTGCCAGCAGGGCCGGGAACTATGGCTACACCTTC

v_call: TRBV29-1
j_call: TRBJ2-1
clone_size: many
d_call: TRBD2
cdr3_aa: CSVGLALRSYNEQFF
cdr3_nt: TGCAGCGTCGGACTAGCGCTACGCTCCTACAATGAGCAGTTCTTC

v_call: TRBV20-1
j_call: TRBJ1-6
clone_size: -
d_call: TRBD1
cdr3_aa: CSALTGLGSPLHF
cdr3_nt: TGCAGTGCTTTGACAGGGCTAGGCTCACCCCTCCACTTT

v_call: TRBV6-1
j_call: TRBJ2-7
clone_size: -
d_call: TRBD1
cdr3_aa: CASSDGQGYDEQYF
cdr3_nt: TGTGCCAGCAGTGATGGACAGGGCTATGACGAGCAGTACTTC

v_call: TRBV20-1
j_call: TRBJ2-3
clone_size: -
d_call: TRBD2
cdr3_aa: CSARGGVSGGTDTQYF
cdr3_nt: TGCAGTGCTAGAGGAGGGGTAAGCGGGGGCACAGATACGCAGTATTTT

v_call: TRBV7-2
j_call: TRBJ1-4
clone_size: -
d_call: TRBD1
cdr3_aa: CASSLATGPQEKLFF
cdr3_nt: TGTGCCAGCAGCTTGGCGACAGGGCCGCAAGAAAAACTGTTTTTT

v_call: TRBV27
j_call: TRBJ2-7
clone_size: -
d_call: TRBD2
cdr3_aa: CASSLRSGGAYEQYF
cdr3_nt: TGTGCCAGCAGTTTGAGGTCGGGAGGTGCCTACGAGCAGTACTTC

v_call: TRBV7-2
j_call: TRBJ1-1
clone_size: many
d_call: TRBD1
cdr3_aa: CASSPGQPGRTEAFF
cdr3_nt: TGTGCCAGCAGCCCGGGACAGCCGGGGAGGACTGAAGCTTTCTTT

v_call: TRBV7-8
j_call: TRBJ2-3
clone_size: many
d_call: TRBD2
cdr3_aa: CASSLTLAGAGADTQYF
cdr3_nt: TGTGCCAGCAGCTTAACGCTAGCGGGAGCGGGCGCAGATACGCAGTATTTT

v_call: TRBV11-3
j_call: TRBJ2-3
clone_size: few
d_call: TRBD2
cdr3_aa: CASSLRSGTGTDTQYF
cdr3_nt: TGTGCCAGCAGCTTACGTAGCGGGACCGGCACAGATACGCAGTATTTT

v_call: TRBV6-2/TRBV6-3
j_call: TRBJ1-2
clone_size: -
d_call: -
cdr3_aa: CGLRGPNYGYTF
cdr3_nt: TGTGGTCTACGGGGCCCTAACTATGGCTACACCTTC

v_call: TRBV7-2
j_call: TRBJ1-3
clone_size: -
d_call: -
cdr3_aa: CASSLDNRYSGNTIYF
cdr3_nt: TGTGCCAGCAGCTTGGACAATCGATACTCTGGAAACACCATATATTTT

v_call: TRBV12-3/TRBV12-4
j_call: TRBJ2-3
clone_size: -
d_call: -
cdr3_aa: CASGVRVMRDTQYF
cdr3_nt: TGTGCCAGCGGTGTACGCGTCATGAGGGATACGCAGTATTTT

v_call: TRBV14
j_call: TRBJ2-3
clone_size: many
d_call: TRBD2
cdr3_aa: CASSQDRSGADTQYF
cdr3_nt: TGTGCCAGCAGCCAAGACAGGAGCGGGGCAGATACGCAGTATTTT

v_call: TRBV7-2
j_call: TRBJ1-1
clone_size: -
d_call: -
cdr3_aa: CASSLSLIDTEAFF
cdr3_nt: TGTGCCAGCAGCTTAAGCTTGATAGACACTGAAGCTTTCTTT

v_call: TRBV14
j_call: TRBJ2-7
clone_size: -
d_call: -
cdr3_aa: CASSRGLPGLAYEQYF
cdr3_nt: TGTGCCAGCAGCCGGGGCCTGCCGGGACTCGCCTACGAGCAGTACTTC

v_call: TRBV2
j_call: TRBJ1-2
clone_size: many
d_call: -
cdr3_aa: CASSDEGHYGYTF
cdr3_nt: TGTGCCAGCAGTGACGAGGGGCACTATGGCTACACCTTC

v_call: TRBV6-6
j_call: TRBJ1-5
clone_size: few
d_call: -
cdr3_aa: CASSYGGQPQHF
cdr3_nt: TGTGCCAGCAGTTACGGGGGACAGCCCCAGCATTTT

v_call: TRBV18
j_call: TRBJ2-7
clone_size: few
d_call: -
cdr3_aa: CASSPQSSYEQYF
cdr3_nt: TGTGCCAGCTCACCCCAGAGCTCCTACGAGCAGTACTTC

v_call: TRBV11-2
j_call: TRBJ2-2
clone_size: many
d_call: -
cdr3_aa: CASSPGGRDTGELFF
cdr3_nt: TGTGCCAGCAGCCCCGGGGGCAGGGACACCGGGGAGCTGTTTTTT

v_call: TRBV15
j_call: TRBJ1-6
clone_size: many
d_call: TRBD1
cdr3_aa: CATSRQGRNSPLHF
cdr3_nt: TGTGCCACCAGTCGACAGGGGCGGAATTCACCCCTCCACTTT

v_call: TRBV9
j_call: TRBJ2-7
clone_size: few
d_call: TRBD2
cdr3_aa: CASSVSGRALFYEQYF
cdr3_nt: TGTGCCAGCAGCGTGAGCGGGAGGGCCCTTTTTTACGAGCAGTACTTC

v_call: TRBV12-5
j_call: TRBJ2-1
clone_size: few
d_call: -
cdr3_aa: CASGLVNYNEQFF
cdr3_nt: TGTGCTAGTGGTTTGGTAAACTACAATGAGCAGTTCTTC

v_call: TRBV11-2
j_call: TRBJ1-4
clone_size: many
d_call: -
cdr3_aa: CASRQINEKLFF
cdr3_nt: TGTGCCAGCAGGCAGATTAATGAAAAACTGTTTTTT

v_call: TRBV23-1
j_call: TRBJ2-1
clone_size: -
d_call: TRBD2
cdr3_aa: CASSQSGTSGYNEQFF
cdr3_nt: TGCGCCAGCAGTCAATCGGGGACTAGCGGTTACAATGAGCAGTTCTTC

v_call: TRBV7-2
j_call: TRBJ2-3
clone_size: many
d_call: -
cdr3_aa: CASSLARDPSYTQYF
cdr3_nt: TGTGCCAGCAGCTTAGCGCGGGACCCCTCTTATACGCAGTATTTT